This T cell receptor (beta chain) originates from a study of post-analysis software for immune sequencing data. Study-wide findings and caveats: The five TRBV segments detected at higher frequency in patients than in controls included TRBV5-6, TRBV5-1 and TRBV20-1.

The library was made from cDNA and included unique molecular identifiers. TCRdb redid the calling of the PCR reads with MiXCR, one entry per CDR3 protein. The sample has over 700,000 distinct CDR3 sequences; 30% are singletons. Germline V gives CDR1 SGHKS, CDR2 YYEKEE (reference sequence). V dropped 4 bases and J dropped 2; count of bases not matched to a gene: 11. This CDR3 has 16 residues. Only a few counts were recorded for this clonotype. Its antigen is not identified. V and J are TRBV5-5 and TRBJ1-1; TRBD1 matches 7 bases. Sequenced: blood. This clonotype originated in a girl aged 10 to 17 with multiple sclerosis. CDR3 DNA: TGTGCCAGCAGCACTGAGGAGACAGGGAGAAACACTGAAGCTTTCTTT. This gives the protein CASSTEETGRNTEAFF.